Here is one T cell receptor beta chain with its context. The CDR3 runs to 15 residues. The V segment lost 7 bases and the J segment 2 bases; nucleotides outside the gene matches: 8. Per the germline V gene, CDR1 is KGHSH and CDR2 is LQKENI. As processed by the authors: Estimated nucleated cell counts came from reference gene primer amplification. Profiled with immunoSEQ multiplex PCR; TCRdb holds only in-frame clones, not every one. V and J calls and clone size are as listed in that table; D and trimming were resolved from the DNA. Seen here are 160,000 or so clones, about 90% observed once, and the top ten hold about 2.6%. The sample belongs to a study of blood T cell repertoires in COVID-19. Study-wide background: T cells, B-cell-depleted T cells, or PBMCs provided the cDNA or gDNA that served as material.

The chain joins TRBV18 to TRBJ2-1, with 7 positions matching TRBD2. The sequencing input was peripheral blood. The source of this sequence is a man aged 55-75 years with acute or convalescent COVID-19. This CDR3 reads CASFLARGAYNEQFF. CDR3 nucleotides: TGTGCCAGCTTCCTAGCTCGGGGGGCCTACAATGAGCAGTTCTTC.